This TCR beta chain was identified during a study of blood T cells in healthy people across ages. Worth noting for this clonotype: Its target is not known.

Study results and limitations: Possibly, changes in expanded clonotypes were confounded because donor CMV status was unknown.

Healthy Caucasian individuals from Russia aged roughly 6 to 90 served as donors. A minimum of 7 million PBMCs was isolated per sample. Next came a second PCR, run for about 6 to 11 cycles, which used a sample-barcoded 5' primer along with a J-beta primer mix. A tag from a template-switch adaptor with 12 random nucleotides marked each cDNA molecule. TCRdb passed the 5' RACE reads through MiXCR, listing each CDR3 protein once. The data contain more than 1.4 million distinct CDR3 sequences, about 43% of them seen just once; the ten biggest clones take up roughly 7.9%. The CDR3 spans 15 residues. Germline CDR1 reads LGHDT; CDR2 reads YNNKEL (reference sequence). Trimming removed 0 bases from V and 0 bases from J, with 9 bases in between.

Sequences were obtained from blood. The clonotype comes from a young woman in good health. The rearrangement uses TRBV3-1 and TRBJ2-7, with D possibly matching TRBD2 (5 bases). CDR3 region: CASSQDTGSSYEQYF. CDR3 DNA: TGTGCCAGCAGCCAAGATACGGGGAGCTCCTACGAGCAGTACTTC.